This TCR beta chain was retrieved from a study of neurological immune-mediated disorders. General study results and limits: None of the CDR3 amino acid sequences found in expanded clones was shared across subjects. This suggests that the TCR-beta repertoires were private in all groups.

Each TCR transcript was tagged with a 10-nucleotide random UMI during 5'RACE. TCRdb called the 5' RACE reads again in MiXCR, with one record for every CDR3 protein. The data hold around 49,000 distinct CDR3 sequences, with about 13% observed a single time. This CDR3 has 17 residues. The germline V gene has CDR1 SGHRS and CDR2 YFSETQ. Unmatched junction bases numbered 10, after V lost 4 bases and J lost 1 base. This clonotype appeared many times. Its antigen is unknown. As for time point: longitudinal time-point 3. Preparation of the unsorted libraries drew on 2 million PBMCs stored at -80 C. The clonotype was recovered from a male donor with HTLV-1-associated myelopathy (HAM/TSP). This chain uses TRBV5-1 with TRBJ2-2, with 7 positions matching TRBD1. Sequenced input: PBMCs. This CDR3 reads CASSREGGVLNTGELFF. In nucleotides, the CDR3 is TGCGCCAGCAGCCGCGAAGGGGGCGTTTTGAACACCGGGGAGCTGTTTTTT. Based on the CDR3 plus reference TRBV5-1 and TRBJ2-2, the full variable domain is KAGVTQTPRYLIKTRGQQVTLSCSPISGHRSVSWYQQTPGQGLQFLFEYFSETQRNKGNFPGRFSGRQFSNSRSEMNVSTLELGDSALYLCASSREGGVLNTGELFFGEGSRLTVL.